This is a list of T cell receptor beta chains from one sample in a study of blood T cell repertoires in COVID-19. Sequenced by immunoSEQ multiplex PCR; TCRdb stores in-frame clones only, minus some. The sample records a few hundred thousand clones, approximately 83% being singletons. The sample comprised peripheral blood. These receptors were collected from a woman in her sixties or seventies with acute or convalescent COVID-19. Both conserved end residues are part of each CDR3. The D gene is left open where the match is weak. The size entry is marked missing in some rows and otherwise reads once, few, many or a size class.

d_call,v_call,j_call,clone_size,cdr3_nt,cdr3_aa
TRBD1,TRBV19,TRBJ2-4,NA,TGTGCCAGTAGTATAATGGGGGACAGGACTCGAGGTTTAAAAGGGGTTCAGTACTTC,CASSIMGDRTRGLKGVQYF
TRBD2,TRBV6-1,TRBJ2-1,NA,TGTGCCAGCAGTGAGGGCGGGGGGACAAATGAGCAGTTCTTC,CASSEGGGTNEQFF
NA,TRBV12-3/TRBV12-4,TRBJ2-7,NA,TGTGCCAGCCAGACGGGATCTGGCGAGCAGTACTTC,CASQTGSGEQYF
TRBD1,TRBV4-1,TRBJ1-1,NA,TGCGCCAGCAGCCGCGACTCGACAGGGTGGACTGAAGCTTTCTTT,CASSRDSTGWTEAFF
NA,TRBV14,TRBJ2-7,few,TGTGCCAGCAGCCAAGGGAGACAGACAACCACGCAGTACTTC,CASSQGRQTTTQYF
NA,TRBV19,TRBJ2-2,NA,TGTGCCAGTAGTATCCGCCCAGGTCGCAGAAACACCGGGGAGCTGTTTTTT,CASSIRPGRRNTGELFF
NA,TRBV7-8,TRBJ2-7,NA,TGTGCCAGCAGCTTAGAGCCCTACGAGCAGTACTTC,CASSLEPYEQYF
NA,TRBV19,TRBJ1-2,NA,TGTGCCACCTTTCAACCCGGGACCAATATAAGGGCAGCTAGCGCCGCTAACTATGGCTACACCTTC,CATFQPGTNIRAASAANYGYTF
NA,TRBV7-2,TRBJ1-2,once,TGTGCCAGCAGCGCCAGAGGGGGGGTGGGCGCCTTC,CASSARGGVGAF
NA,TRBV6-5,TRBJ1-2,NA,TGTGCCTGCAGGCTCCAGGGAGGAGCAAGCTATGGCTACACCTTC,CACRLQGGASYGYTF
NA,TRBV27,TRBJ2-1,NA,TGTGCCAGCAGTCCCAAATCTCTGAGGACTATCTACAATGAGCAGTTCTTC,CASSPKSLRTIYNEQFF
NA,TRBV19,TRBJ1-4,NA,TGTGCCAGTAGTTCCCCCCGGACAGATAATGAAAAACTGTTTTTT,CASSSPRTDNEKLFF
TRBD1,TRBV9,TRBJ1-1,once,TGTGCCAGCAGCGTAGGGGGAACAGGGGGTACTGAAGCTTTCTTT,CASSVGGTGGTEAFF
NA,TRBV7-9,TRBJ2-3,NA,TGTGCCAGCAGTCCAGGGGGGACTAGCACAGATACGCAGTATTTT,CASSPGGTSTDTQYF
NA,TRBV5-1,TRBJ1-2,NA,TGCGCCAGCAGAAAGGGGGACCCTCCAAGCGGCTATGGCTACACCTTC,CASRKGDPPSGYGYTF
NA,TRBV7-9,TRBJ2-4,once,TGTGCCAGCAGCTTAGCGGGGGCCACCGTGAACATTCAGTACTTC,CASSLAGATVNIQYF
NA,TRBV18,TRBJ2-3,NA,TGTGCGGCACGGGGGGCCCTCACAGATACGCAGTATTTT,CAARGALTDTQYF
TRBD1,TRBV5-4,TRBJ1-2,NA,TGTGCCAGCAGCGTGGCAGGGGGAAGTCTCTATGGCTACACCTTC,CASSVAGGSLYGYTF
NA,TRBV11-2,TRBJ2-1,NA,TGTGCCAGCAGCTTAGCTATCTACAATGAGCAGTTCTTC,CASSLAIYNEQFF
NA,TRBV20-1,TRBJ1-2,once,TGCAGTGCTAGCCAGGGGTATGGCTACACCTTC,CSASQGYGYTF
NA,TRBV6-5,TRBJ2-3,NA,TGTGCCAGCAGTTCCGGAGGGGGGGCGGCAGATACGCAGTATTTT,CASSSGGGAADTQYF
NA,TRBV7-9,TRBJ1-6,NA,TGTGCCAGCAGCTTAGCGGTGGGACTTTTTAGCTCCTATAATTCACCCCTCCACTTT,CASSLAVGLFSSYNSPLHF
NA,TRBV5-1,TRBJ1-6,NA,TGCGCCAGCAGCATCGGACAGTCCTATAATTCACCCCTCCACTTT,CASSIGQSYNSPLHF
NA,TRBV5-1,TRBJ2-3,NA,TGCGCCAGCAGCTCCCGGGACTCCTATAGCACAGATACGCAGTATTTT,CASSSRDSYSTDTQYF
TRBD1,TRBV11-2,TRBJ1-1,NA,TGTGCCAGCAGCACTCGGGCGGCAGGGGGCACTGAAGCTTTCTTT,CASSTRAAGGTEAFF
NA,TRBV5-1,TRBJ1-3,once,TGCGCCAGCAGCCAAGGGGGCTCTGGAAACACCATATATTTT,CASSQGGSGNTIYF
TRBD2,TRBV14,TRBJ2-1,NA,TGTGCCAGCAGCCAAGGGGGATTAGCGGGGATACCCAGCTCCTACAATGAGCAGTTCTTC,CASSQGGLAGIPSSYNEQFF
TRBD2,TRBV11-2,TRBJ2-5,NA,TGTGCCAGCAGCTCTACGGCGGGGGTAGAGACCCAGTACTTC,CASSSTAGVETQYF
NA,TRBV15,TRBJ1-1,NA,TGTGCCACCAGCAGAGACGGACAGCTGAACACTGAAGCTTTCTTT,CATSRDGQLNTEAFF
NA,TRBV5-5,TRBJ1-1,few,TGTGCCAGCAGCTTGGCCAGGGTTTACACTGAAGCTTTCTTT,CASSLARVYTEAFF
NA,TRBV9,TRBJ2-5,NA,TGTGCCAGCAGCGAGCCCCCTAGAGGCGGGTTGGAGACCCAGTACTTC,CASSEPPRGGLETQYF
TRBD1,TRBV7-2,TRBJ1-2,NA,TGTGCCAGCAGCCCCGGGACAGGGGGCGATGGCTACACCTTC,CASSPGTGGDGYTF
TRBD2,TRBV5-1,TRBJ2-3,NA,TGCGCCAGCAGCTTTGGACTAGCTGGCACAGATACGCAGTATTTT,CASSFGLAGTDTQYF
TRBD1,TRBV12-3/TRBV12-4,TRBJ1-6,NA,TGTGCCAGCAGGGGACAGGGCGGCGGGTCCCTCCACTTT,CASRGQGGGSLHF
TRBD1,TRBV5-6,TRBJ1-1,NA,TGTGCCAGCAGCTCCGGGACAGGGGGCACTGAAGCTTTCTTT,CASSSGTGGTEAFF
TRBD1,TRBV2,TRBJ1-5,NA,TGTGCCGGGTCGGGACAGGGGAAAGGGCGGCAGCCCCAGCATTTT,CAGSGQGKGRQPQHF
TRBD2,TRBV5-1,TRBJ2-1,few,TGCGCCAGCAGCTTCCCTCTAGCGGGTCCCGTGGATGAGCAGTTCTTC,CASSFPLAGPVDEQFF
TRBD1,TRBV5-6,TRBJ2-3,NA,TGTGCCAGCAGCTTGAGGACAGGGGGCACAGATACGCAGTATTTT,CASSLRTGGTDTQYF
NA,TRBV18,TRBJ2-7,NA,TGTGCCAGCTCACCCGGGACTTTCTACGAGCAGTACTTC,CASSPGTFYEQYF
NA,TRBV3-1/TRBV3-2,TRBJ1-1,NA,TGTGCCAGCAGCCTTCAGTTGAACACTGAAGCTTTCTTT,CASSLQLNTEAFF
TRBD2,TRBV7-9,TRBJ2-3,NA,TGTGCCAGCAGCTTACCAGCGGGGAGCACAGATACGCAGTATTTT,CASSLPAGSTDTQYF
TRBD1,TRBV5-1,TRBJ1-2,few,TGCGCCAGCAGCTCCGGGACAGGGGACTATGGCTACACCTTC,CASSSGTGDYGYTF
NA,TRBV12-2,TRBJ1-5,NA,TGTGCAAGTCGCTTAGGCTTGTCGACAGGGGACAATCAGCCCCAGCATTTT,CASRLGLSTGDNQPQHF
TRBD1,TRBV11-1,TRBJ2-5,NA,TGTGCCAGCAGCCCCGGGACAGACAGTTCCACCCAGTACTTC,CASSPGTDSSTQYF
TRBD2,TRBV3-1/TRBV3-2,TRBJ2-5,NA,TGTGCCAGCAGCCAAGATCGGGCAATTAGCGGGGAACAAGAGACCCAGTACTTC,CASSQDRAISGEQETQYF
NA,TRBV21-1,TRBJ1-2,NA,TGTGCCAGCAGCTCCCCCAGGATCTCGACCCCTGCGTATGGCTACACCTTC,CASSSPRISTPAYGYTF
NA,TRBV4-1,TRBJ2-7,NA,TGCGCCAGCAGCCAAGATGCCGGGGGTCGTGGGTACGAGCAGTACTTC,CASSQDAGGRGYEQYF
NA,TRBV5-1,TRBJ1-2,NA,TGCGCCAGCAGTCCTGAGGGGGGGTGGTATGGCTACACCTTC,CASSPEGGWYGYTF
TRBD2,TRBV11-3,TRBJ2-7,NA,TGTGCCAGCAGCCGGGGGGGGAATCTCGGCGAGCAGTACTTC,CASSRGGNLGEQYF